The entry below gives a single T cell receptor (beta chain) sequence along with its context. This clone is a singleton in its sample. What this receptor recognizes is not known. Per-base quality was not reported, and no clone a single base away is much larger than it. The trim is 0 bases for V and 7 bases for J, with a gap of 11 bases between the germline ends. The germline V gene provides CDR1 SGDLS and CDR2 YYNGEE. Reading from cysteine to phenylalanine, the CDR3 counts 14 amino acids. The read is trimmed to its CDR3 DNA, 42 bases read in frame from base 1. The ViraFEST assay stimulated PBMC with viral peptide pools and then used TCR sequencing to identify antigen-specific CD4+ T cell clonotypes by expansion. After more than 9 days of culture, CD4+ T cells were isolated with the EasySep CD4+ T cell isolation kit. Healthy vaccine recipients had no prior SARS-CoV-2 infection, confirmed by negative nucleocapsid antibodies before and after vaccination. A few million PBMC per well were cultured with about 10 ug/ml peptides in IMDM containing about 5% human AB serum, approximately 9.9 IU/ml IL-2 and gentamicin. Half of the culture medium was replaced with fresh IL-2-containing medium on days 3 and 7. Unless noted otherwise, every peptide stimulation condition was grown in triplicate wells. PBMC were separated from whole blood using Ficoll-Paque Plus gradient centrifugation and were then either cryopreserved at -140C or used fresh. The overlapping peptide pools covered the spike proteins of SARS-CoV-2 as well as those of the common cold coronaviruses HCoV-NL63, HCoV-OC43 and HCoV-229E. The QIAamp micro DNA kit was used to extract genomic DNA from the cultured CD4+ T cells.

Libraries were built with the immunoSEQ multiplex PCR assay. DNA from the CD4+ T cells that had been cultured and isolated underwent TCR beta CDR3 sequencing. In the authors' own workflow: The analysis removed non-productive TCR sequences, trimmed reads to the CDR3 region, and retained only CDR3s that were 7 or more amino acids long. The MANAFEST web app was used to pick out antigen-specific clonotypes by comparing their expansion in peptide wells with that in reference cultures. For clones to be considered positive, expansion at FDR<0.05 versus reference and all other wells, an odds ratio above 5, and a frequency above 0.1% in two replicate wells were required. Clonotypes significantly expanded in SARS-CoV-2 spike wells and in at least one common cold coronavirus spike condition were defined as cross-reactive. Using the stringdist R package, CDR3 similarity was measured by Levenshtein distance, and unrooted trees were constructed with ape in R 3.6.1. Here the immuneACCESS table is served through TCRdb, limited to in-frame sequences with V and J called. Missing clones are a known gap in these copies; in checked studies unresolved V genes cover under half, and the rest lacks a known reason. The DNA was the basis for D and trimming; V, J and clone size are from that table. The sample table holds tens of thousands of clones, of which around 73% were seen once. The ten largest clones add up to 5% of the sample.

The sample originates from a study of vaccination effects on CD4 cells after COVID-19 (dated by TCRdb to between 2020 and 2023). General notes on the study: Two doses of either the BNT162b2 or the mRNA-1273 mRNA SARS-CoV-2 vaccine were administered to participants. In both COVID-19 convalescent patients and infection-naive vaccine recipients, the study compared SARS-CoV-2 spike-specific CD4+ TCR repertoires from before mRNA vaccination with those from after it. Altogether, some 10 COVID-19 convalescent patients and a handful of SARS-CoV-2-naive healthy vaccine recipients made up the full study. Cultures from other donors in the study were sequenced using the Oncomine TCR Beta short-read assay on an Illumina iSeq 100. The paper as a whole reports these results and caveats: The study was limited by a small number of convalescent patients and lacked early post-infection timepoints. In healthy vaccine recipients, vaccine-induced clones were almost all SARS-CoV-2 mono-reactive, with only 1 of 255 cross-reactive with common cold coronaviruses. At late post-vaccination timepoints, both infection-induced and vaccine-induced clones showed marked clonal contraction, consistent with waning T cell responses.

The chain is made from TRBV9 and TRBJ2-4; the D gene is possibly TRBD2, with 5 bases matching. The source of this sequence is a human donor who received a COVID-19 vaccine. The sample consisted of CD4+ T cells from PBMCs cultured with SARS-CoV-2 spike peptides, taken before COVID-19 vaccination. In light of the paper, this sample's cell subset or site label describes: SARS-CoV-2 spike overlapping peptide pool stimulation. The nucleotide sequence is given as TGTGCCAGCAGCGTAGCTCCCGGGAAGAACATTCAGTACTTC. Its protein product is CASSVAPGKNIQYF. Reference TRBV9 and TRBJ2-4 proteins supply the regions before and after the CDR3; the full variable domain is: DSGVTQTPKHLITATGQRVTLRCSPRSGDLSVYWYQQSLDQGLQFLIQYYNGEERAKGNILERFSAQQFPDLHSELNLSSLELGDSALYFCASSVAPGKNIQYFGAGTRLSVL.